These 15 T cell receptor beta chains were sequenced from one sample in a study of naive and memory T cell subsets. Both TRBC1 and TRBC2 were covered by a beta constant-region primer of two equimolar oligonucleotides. TCRdb passed the UMI-ligation and nested PCR reads through MiXCR, listing each CDR3 protein once. The data show 75,000 to 85,000 distinct CDR3 sequences, around 14% seen once. What was sequenced was central memory CD4+ T cells from blood. These TCRs come from a human donor in good health.

The rearrangement joins TRBV10-3 to TRBJ1-6; 9 nucleotides align to TRBD1. Looked up from germline, CDR1 is ENHRY and CDR2 is SYGVKD. CDR3 length: 15 amino acids. The V segment lost 6 bases and the J segment 8 bases; nucleotides outside the gene matches: 8. The CDR3 sequence is CAIRDRGTDYSPLHF. CDR3 nucleotides: TGTGCCATCAGAGACAGGGGGACGGATTATTCACCCCTCCACTTT.

This clonotype occurred many times. The chain links TRBV7-8 to TRBJ1-2, with D perhaps matching TRBD1 (5 bases). V lost 10 bases and J lost 5, with 17 bases in between. CDR1 and CDR2 from the germline V gene are SGHVS and FQNEAQ. The CDR3 totals 13 residues. DNA of the CDR3: TGTGCCATTACGACTCTCGGGGGATATGGCTACACCTTC. Translating it yields CAITTLGGYGYTF.

CDR3 region: CSAIPSRAVGTQYF. CDR3 bases: TGCAGTGCTATCCCCTCCCGGGCGGTGGGGACCCAGTACTTC. The chain has TRBV20-1 and TRBJ2-5; D not resolved. The CDR3 is 14 amino acids. Deletions cut 4 bases from V and 7 bases from J, with 19 bases between. Germline loops: CDR1 DFQATT, CDR2 SNEGSKA (reference sequence).

At least ten counts were recorded for this clonotype. The chain links TRBV11-1 to TRBJ2-3, with D unclear. Germline CDR1 and CDR2: SGHAT and FQDESV (reference sequence). The CDR3 extends over 15 amino acids. Trimming removed 2 bases at V and 5 bases at J, with 14 bases between. CDR3 sequence reads: CASSLQANIGDTQYF. CDR3 nucleotide sequence: TGTGCCAGCAGCTTACAAGCCAATATAGGAGATACGCAGTATTTT.

This clonotype was counted between two and nine times. The genes are TRBV2 and TRBJ1-6; no clear D. CDR1 and CDR2 (germline): SNHLY, FYNNEI. This CDR3 region has 15 residues. V was cut by 8 bases and J by 7 bases, with 18 bases left in between. The CDR3 here is CASGLGWIQNSPLHF. CDR3 bases: TGTGCCAGCGGTCTGGGTTGGATCCAAAATTCACCCCTCCACTTT.

This clonotype appeared many times. The chain links TRBV5-4 to TRBJ1-1; unclear D gene. CDR1 is SGHNT, CDR2 YYREEE, per germline (reference sequence). V lost 0 bases and J lost 0, with 9 bases in between. There are 15 residues in the CDR3. The CDR3 here is CASSLGSNMNTEAFF. CDR3 coding DNA: TGTGCCAGCAGCTTGGGAAGCAACATGAACACTGAAGCTTTCTTT.

This clonotype showed up just a few times. The chain recombines TRBV28 with TRBJ1-4, with 9 bases aligning to TRBD1. The CDR3 spans 15 residues. The V gene's germline CDR1 is MDHEN and CDR2 SYDVKM. V gave up 7 bases and J gave up 7 bases; unmatched junction bases: 10. The CDR3 loop reads CASKVPGQGSEKLFF. The CDR3 DNA follows: TGTGCCAGCAAAGTACCGGGACAGGGAAGTGAAAAACTGTTTTTT.

This rearrangement joins TRBV18 to TRBJ2-5; D assignment may be TRBD1 or TRBD2 (5 bases each). The CDR3 contains 13 residues. CDR1 is KGHSH and CDR2 is LQKENI in the germline V gene. The V gene lost 2 bases and the J gene lost 3 bases, with 7 bases spanning the gap. The DNA of the CDR3 is TGTGCCAGCTCACCAGGGACCAAAGAGACCCAGTACTTC. Translated, it gives CASSPGTKETQYF. Looking up the rest from reference TRBV18 and TRBJ2-5 gives the full variable domain: NAGVMQNPRHLVRRRGQEARLRCSPMKGHSHVYWYRQLPEEGLKFMVYLQKENIIDESGMPKERFSAEFPKEGPSILRIQQVVRGDSAAYFCASSPGTKETQYFGPGTRLLVL.

This clonotype was counted between two and nine times. The CDR3 is CSASKEGLADTQYF. Here the CDR3 DNA reads TGCAGTGCTAGTAAGGAGGGCCTCGCAGATACGCAGTATTTT. This chain uses TRBV20-1 with TRBJ2-3, with a weak D call TRBD2 (6 bases). V was cut by 3 bases and J by 4 bases, with 14 bases left in between. This CDR3 is 14 amino acids long. Per germline, CDR1 DFQATT and CDR2 SNEGSKA (reference sequence).

This clonotype occurred a few times. The chain uses TRBV27 and TRBJ1-2; 8 bases line up with TRBD1. The germline V gene encodes CDR1 MNHEY and CDR2 SMNVEV (reference sequence). The CDR3 is 14 amino acids. Germline trimming cut 6 bases from V and 4 bases from J; bases unmatched to any gene: 7. As DNA, the CDR3 is TGTGCCAGCAGGCCCCAGGGGGCTGGCTATGGCTACACCTTC. Translation gives CASRPQGAGYGYTF.

J is TRBJ2-1 and V is TRBV12-3 or TRBV12-4; D tentatively reads TRBD1 or TRBD2 (5 bases each). The CDR3 contains 14 residues. V was clipped by 8 bases and J by 8 bases, with 19 bases between them. CDR3 bases: TGTGCCAGCCCCGCTGGGACCATTTTGGATGAGCAGTTCTTC. It is translated as CASPAGTILDEQFF.

The V and J genes are TRBV20-1 and TRBJ2-5; TRBD2 might be the D (5 bases). Germline V gives CDR1 DFQATT, CDR2 SNEGSKA (reference sequence). The CDR3 has 12 amino acids. V dropped 6 bases and J dropped 2 bases, with 10 bases sitting between them. This chain's CDR3 is CSAGLRQETQYF. The CDR3 DNA follows: TGCAGTGCCGGACTGAGACAAGAGACCCAGTACTTC.

In its sample, this clonotype was seen a few times. This sequence joins TRBV12-3 or TRBV12-4 and TRBJ1-5, with 11 bases fitting TRBD1. J gave up 3 bases and V 3 bases, and 1 base lay outside the gene matches. CDR3 length: 15 amino acids. The CDR3 DNA reads TGTGCCAGCAGTTTGGGACAGGGGGACAATCAGCCCCAGCATTTT. This gives the protein CASSLGQGDNQPQHF.

Comments on this clonotype: The junction does not match germline at one end; this may be a read error. The chain uses TRBV28 and TRBJ2-1, with a tentative D call TRBD2 (5 bases). This CDR3 spans 16 amino acids. Germline-derived CDR1 and CDR2 are MDHEN and SYDVKM. CDR3 bases: TGTGTCAGCAGCCGTCTGTCGAGCGGTTTATACAATGAGCAGTTCTTC. Translating gives CVSSRLSSGLYNEQFF.

This clonotype was counted ten times or more. The chain employs TRBV29-1 and TRBJ2-4; TRBD2 aligns across 10 bases. The V gene end was trimmed by 5 bases and the J gene end by 9 bases; junction bases not matched to a gene: 10. Germline V gene data show CDR1 as SQVTM and CDR2 as ANQGSEA. The CDR3 runs 14 residues. The CDR3 loop reads CSVSSSGSGGIQYF. The CDR3 nucleotides read TGCAGCGTTTCGTCTAGCGGGAGCGGCGGCATTCAGTACTTC.